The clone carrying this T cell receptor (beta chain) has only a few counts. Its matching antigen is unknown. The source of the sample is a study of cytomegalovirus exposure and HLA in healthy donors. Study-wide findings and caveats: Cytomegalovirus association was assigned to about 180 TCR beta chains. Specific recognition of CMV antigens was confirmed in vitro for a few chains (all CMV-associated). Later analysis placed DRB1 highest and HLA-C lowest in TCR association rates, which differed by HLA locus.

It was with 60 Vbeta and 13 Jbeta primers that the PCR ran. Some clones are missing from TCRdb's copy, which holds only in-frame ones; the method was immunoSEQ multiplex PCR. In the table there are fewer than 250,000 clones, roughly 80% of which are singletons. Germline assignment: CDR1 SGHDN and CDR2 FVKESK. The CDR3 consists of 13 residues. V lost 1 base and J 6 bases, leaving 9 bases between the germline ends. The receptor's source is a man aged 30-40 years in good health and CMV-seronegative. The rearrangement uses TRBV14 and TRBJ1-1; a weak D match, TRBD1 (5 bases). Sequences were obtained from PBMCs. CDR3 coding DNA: TGTGCCAGCAGCCAAGGGGGACTGGCTGAAGCTTTCTTT. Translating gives CASSQGGLAEAFF.